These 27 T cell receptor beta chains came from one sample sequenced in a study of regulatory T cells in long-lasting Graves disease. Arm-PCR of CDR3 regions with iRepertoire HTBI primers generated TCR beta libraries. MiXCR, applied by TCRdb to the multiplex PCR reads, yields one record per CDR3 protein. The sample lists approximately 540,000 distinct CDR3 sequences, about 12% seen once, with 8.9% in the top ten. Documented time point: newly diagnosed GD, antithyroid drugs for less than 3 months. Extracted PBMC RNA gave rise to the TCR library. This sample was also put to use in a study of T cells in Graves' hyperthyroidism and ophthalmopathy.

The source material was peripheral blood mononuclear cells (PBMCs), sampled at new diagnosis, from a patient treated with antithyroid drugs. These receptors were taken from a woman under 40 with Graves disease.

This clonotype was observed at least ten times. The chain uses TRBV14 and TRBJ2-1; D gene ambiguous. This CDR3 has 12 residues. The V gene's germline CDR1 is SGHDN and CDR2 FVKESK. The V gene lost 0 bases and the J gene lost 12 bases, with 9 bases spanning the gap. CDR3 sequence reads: CASSQDAAAQFF. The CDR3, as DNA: TGTGCCAGCAGCCAAGATGCGGCGGCGCAGTTCTTC.

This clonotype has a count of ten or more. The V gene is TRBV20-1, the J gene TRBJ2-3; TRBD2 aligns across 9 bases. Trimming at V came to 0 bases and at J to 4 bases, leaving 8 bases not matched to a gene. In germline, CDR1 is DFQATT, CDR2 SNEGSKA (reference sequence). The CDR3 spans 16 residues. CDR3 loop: CSARDIAGGSADTQYF. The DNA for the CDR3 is TGCAGTGCTAGAGATATTGCGGGAGGGAGCGCAGATACGCAGTATTTT.

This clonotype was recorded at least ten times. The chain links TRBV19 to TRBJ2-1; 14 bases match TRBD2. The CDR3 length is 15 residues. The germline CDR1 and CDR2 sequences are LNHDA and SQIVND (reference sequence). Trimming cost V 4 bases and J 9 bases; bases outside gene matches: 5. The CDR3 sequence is CASSTRTSGRIEQFF. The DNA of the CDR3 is TGTGCCAGTAGTACCCGGACTAGCGGGAGGATTGAGCAGTTCTTC.

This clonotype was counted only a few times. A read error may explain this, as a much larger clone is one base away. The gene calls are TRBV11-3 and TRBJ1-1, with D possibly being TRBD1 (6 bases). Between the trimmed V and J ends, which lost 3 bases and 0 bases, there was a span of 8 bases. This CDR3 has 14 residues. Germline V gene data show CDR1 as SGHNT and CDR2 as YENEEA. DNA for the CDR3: TGTGCCAGCAGCTTTGGACAGTTGAACACTGAAGCTTTCTTT. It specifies CASSFGQLNTEAFF. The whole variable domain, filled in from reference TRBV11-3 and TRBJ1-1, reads EAGVVQSPRYKIIEKKQPVAFWCNPISGHNTLYWYLQNLGQGPELLIRYENEEAVDDSQLPKDRFSAERLKGVDSTLKIQPAELGDSAVYLCASSFGQLNTEAFFGQGTRLTVV.

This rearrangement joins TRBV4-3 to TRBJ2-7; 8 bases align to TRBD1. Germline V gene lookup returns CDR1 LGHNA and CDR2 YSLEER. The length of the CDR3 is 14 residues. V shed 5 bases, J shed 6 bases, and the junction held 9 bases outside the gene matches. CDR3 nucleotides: TGCGCCAGCAGCGGCCGACAGGGGTGGGGCGAGCAGTACTTC. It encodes CASSGRQGWGEQYF.

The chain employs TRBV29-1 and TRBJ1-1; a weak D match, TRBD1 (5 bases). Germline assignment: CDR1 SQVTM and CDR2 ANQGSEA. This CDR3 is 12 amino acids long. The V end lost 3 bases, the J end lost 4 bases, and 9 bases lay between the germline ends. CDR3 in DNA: TGCAGCGTTGACAGGGCGAGCACTGAAGCTTTCTTT. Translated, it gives CSVDRASTEAFF.

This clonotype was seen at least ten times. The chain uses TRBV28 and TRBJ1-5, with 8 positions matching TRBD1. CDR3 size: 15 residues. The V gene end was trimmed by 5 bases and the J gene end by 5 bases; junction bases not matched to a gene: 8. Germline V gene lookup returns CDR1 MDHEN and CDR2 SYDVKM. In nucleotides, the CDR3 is TGTGCCAGCAGTCCCCGGACAGGGATGTATCAGCCCCAGCATTTT. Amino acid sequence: CASSPRTGMYQPQHF. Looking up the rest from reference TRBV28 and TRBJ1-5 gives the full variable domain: DVKVTQSSRYLVKRTGEKVFLECVQDMDHENMFWYRQDPGLGLRLIYFSYDVKMKEKGDIPEGYSVSREKKERFSLILESASTNQTSMYLCASSPRTGMYQPQHFGDGTRLSIL.

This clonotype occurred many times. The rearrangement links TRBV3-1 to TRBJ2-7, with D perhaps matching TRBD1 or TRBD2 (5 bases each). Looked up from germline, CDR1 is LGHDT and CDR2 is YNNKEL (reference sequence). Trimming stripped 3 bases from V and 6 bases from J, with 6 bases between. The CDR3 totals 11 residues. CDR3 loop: CASSQRGEQYF. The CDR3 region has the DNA TGTGCCAGCAGCCAGAGGGGCGAGCAGTACTTC.

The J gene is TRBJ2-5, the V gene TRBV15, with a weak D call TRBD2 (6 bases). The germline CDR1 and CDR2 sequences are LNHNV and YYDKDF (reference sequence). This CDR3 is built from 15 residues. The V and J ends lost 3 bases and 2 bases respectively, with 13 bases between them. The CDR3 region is CATSSESGLQETQYF. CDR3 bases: TGTGCCACCAGCAGTGAGTCGGGACTTCAAGAGACCCAGTACTTC.

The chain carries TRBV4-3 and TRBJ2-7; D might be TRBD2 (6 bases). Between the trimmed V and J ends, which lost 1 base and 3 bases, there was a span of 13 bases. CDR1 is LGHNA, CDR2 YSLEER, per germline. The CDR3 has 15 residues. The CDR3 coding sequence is TGCGCCAGCAGCCAAGTGGCGGGAACCGTCTACGAGCAGTACTTC. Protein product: CASSQVAGTVYEQYF.

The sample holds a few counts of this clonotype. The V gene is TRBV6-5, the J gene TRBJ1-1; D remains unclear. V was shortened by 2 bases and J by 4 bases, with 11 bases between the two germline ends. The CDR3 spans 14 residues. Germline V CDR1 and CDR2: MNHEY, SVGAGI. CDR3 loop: CASSYGGRATEAFF. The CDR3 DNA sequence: TGTGCCAGCAGTTACGGCGGAAGGGCCACTGAAGCTTTCTTT.

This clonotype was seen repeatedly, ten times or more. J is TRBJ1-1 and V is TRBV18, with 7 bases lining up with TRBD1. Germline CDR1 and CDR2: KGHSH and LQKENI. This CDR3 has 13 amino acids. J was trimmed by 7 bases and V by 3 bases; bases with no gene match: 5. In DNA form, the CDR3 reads TGTGCCAGCTCACCCCAGGGGGGTAATGAAGCTTTCTTT. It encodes CASSPQGGNEAFF.

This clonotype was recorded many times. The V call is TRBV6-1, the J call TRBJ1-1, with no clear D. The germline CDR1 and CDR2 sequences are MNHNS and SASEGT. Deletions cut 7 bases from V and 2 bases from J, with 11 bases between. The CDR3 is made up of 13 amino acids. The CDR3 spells CASKRQSNTEAFF. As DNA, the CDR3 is TGTGCCAGCAAACGGCAATCAAACACTGAAGCTTTCTTT.

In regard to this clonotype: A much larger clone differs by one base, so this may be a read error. In DNA form, the CDR3 reads TGTGCCAGCAGTCCCTGGGACGTTCCGGCCGGGGAGCTGGTTTTT. This encodes CASSPWDVPAGELVF. The chain combines TRBV28 with TRBJ2-2; tentatively, D is TRBD1 or TRBD2 (5 bases each). Germline CDR1 and CDR2: MDHEN and SYDVKM. The length of the CDR3 is 15 residues.

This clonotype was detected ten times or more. CDR3 region: CASSVISGSSYNEQFF. As DNA, the CDR3 is TGTGCCAGCAGCGTAATCAGCGGGAGCTCCTACAATGAGCAGTTCTTC. The chain couples TRBV9 to TRBJ2-1, with 8 nucleotides matching TRBD2. V lost 1 base, J lost 0 bases, and 3 bases stayed unmatched. Germline lookup yields CDR1 SGDLS and CDR2 YYNGEE. The CDR3 contains 16 residues.

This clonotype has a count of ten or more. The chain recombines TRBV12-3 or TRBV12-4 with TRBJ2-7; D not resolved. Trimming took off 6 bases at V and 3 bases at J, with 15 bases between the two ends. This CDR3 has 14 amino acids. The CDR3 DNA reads TGTGCCAGCAGCCGCACAGTGGCGCACTACGAGCAGTACTTC. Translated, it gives CASSRTVAHYEQYF.

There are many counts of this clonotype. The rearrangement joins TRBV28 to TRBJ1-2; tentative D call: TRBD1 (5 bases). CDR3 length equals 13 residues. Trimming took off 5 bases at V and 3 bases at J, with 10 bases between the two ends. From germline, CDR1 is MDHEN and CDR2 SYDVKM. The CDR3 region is CASSAVTDYGYTF. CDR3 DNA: TGTGCCAGCAGTGCGGTGACAGACTATGGCTACACCTTC.

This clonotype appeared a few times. DNA for the CDR3: TGTGCCAGCAGCTTGTTCCATCCTAACACTGAAGCTTTCTTT. It translates to CASSLFHPNTEAFF. The chain carries TRBV7-9 and TRBJ1-1; D is undetermined. Between the trimmed V and J ends, which lost 3 bases and 2 bases, there was a span of 10 bases. The CDR3 is 14 residues long. Germline lookup yields CDR1 SEHNR and CDR2 FQNEAQ (reference sequence).

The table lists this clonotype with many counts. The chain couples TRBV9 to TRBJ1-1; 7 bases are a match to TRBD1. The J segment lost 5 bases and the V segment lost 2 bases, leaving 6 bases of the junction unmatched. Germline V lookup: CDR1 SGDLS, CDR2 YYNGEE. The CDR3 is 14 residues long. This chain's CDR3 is CASSVGTAGTEAFF. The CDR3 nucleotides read TGTGCCAGCAGCGTCGGGACAGCGGGAACTGAAGCTTTCTTT.

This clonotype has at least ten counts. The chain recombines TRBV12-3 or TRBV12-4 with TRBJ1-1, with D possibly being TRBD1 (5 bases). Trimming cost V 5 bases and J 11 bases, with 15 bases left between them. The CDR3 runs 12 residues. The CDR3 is CASSIRQWGAFF. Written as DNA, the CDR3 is TGTGCCAGCAGTATCCGACAGTGGGGGGCTTTCTTT.

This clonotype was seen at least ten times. In DNA form, the CDR3 reads TGTGCCAGCAGTTTCTCTAGGATTGGGGGGCGAGGGTACGAGCAGTACTTC. Protein sequence: CASSFSRIGGRGYEQYF. The V call is TRBV12-3 or TRBV12-4, the J call TRBJ2-7; D assignment may be TRBD1 or TRBD2 (6 bases each). Deletions cut 3 bases from V and 4 bases from J, with 22 bases between. The CDR3 loop spans 17 amino acids.

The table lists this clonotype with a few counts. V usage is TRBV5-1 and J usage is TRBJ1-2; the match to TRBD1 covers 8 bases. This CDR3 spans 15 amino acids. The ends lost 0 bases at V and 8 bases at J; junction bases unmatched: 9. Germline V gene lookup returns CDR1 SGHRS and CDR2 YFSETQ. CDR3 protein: CASSLGTGKVEGYTF. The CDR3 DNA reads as TGCGCCAGCAGCTTGGGGACAGGGAAGGTAGAAGGCTACACCTTC.

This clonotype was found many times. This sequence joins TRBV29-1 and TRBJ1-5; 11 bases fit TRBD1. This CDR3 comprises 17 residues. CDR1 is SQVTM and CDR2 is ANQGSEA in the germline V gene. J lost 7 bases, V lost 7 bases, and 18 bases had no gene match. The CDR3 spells CSAGTGGTRIGLQPQHF. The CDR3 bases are TGCAGCGCGGGGACAGGGGGGACGCGGATTGGTCTCCAGCCCCAGCATTTT.

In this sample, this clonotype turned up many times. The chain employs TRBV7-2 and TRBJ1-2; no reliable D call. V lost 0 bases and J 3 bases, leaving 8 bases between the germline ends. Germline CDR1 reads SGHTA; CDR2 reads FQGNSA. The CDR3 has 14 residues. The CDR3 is CASSLANGYYGYTF. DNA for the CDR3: TGTGCCAGCAGCTTAGCGAACGGGTACTATGGCTACACCTTC.

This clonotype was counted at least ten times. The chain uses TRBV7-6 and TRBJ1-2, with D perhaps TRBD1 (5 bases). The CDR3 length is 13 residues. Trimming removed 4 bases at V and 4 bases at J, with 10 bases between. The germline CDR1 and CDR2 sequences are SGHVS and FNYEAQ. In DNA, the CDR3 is TGTGCCAGCAGCTCGCTTGACAGCTATGGCTACACCTTC. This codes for CASSSLDSYGYTF.

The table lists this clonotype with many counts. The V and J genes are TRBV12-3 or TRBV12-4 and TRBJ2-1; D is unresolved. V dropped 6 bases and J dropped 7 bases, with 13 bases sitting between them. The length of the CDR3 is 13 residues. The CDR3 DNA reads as TGTGCCAGCAGCTTAAGAAGCCCGAATGAGCAGTTCTTC. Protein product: CASSLRSPNEQFF.

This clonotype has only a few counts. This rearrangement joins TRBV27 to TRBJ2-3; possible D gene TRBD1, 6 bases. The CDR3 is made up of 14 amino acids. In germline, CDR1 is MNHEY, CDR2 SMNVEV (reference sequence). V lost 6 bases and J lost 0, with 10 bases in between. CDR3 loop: CASRIQGSTDTQYF. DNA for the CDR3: TGTGCCAGCAGAATACAGGGAAGCACAGATACGCAGTATTTT.